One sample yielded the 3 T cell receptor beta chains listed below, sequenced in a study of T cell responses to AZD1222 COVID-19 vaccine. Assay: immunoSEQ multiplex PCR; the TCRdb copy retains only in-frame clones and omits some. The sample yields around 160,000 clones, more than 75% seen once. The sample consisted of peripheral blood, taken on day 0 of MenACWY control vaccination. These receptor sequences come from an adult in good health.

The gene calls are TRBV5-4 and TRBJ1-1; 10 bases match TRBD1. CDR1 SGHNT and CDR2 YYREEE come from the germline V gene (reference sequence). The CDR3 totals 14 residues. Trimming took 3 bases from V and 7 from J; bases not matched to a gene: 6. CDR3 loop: CASSSRDRGVEAFF. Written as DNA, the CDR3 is TGTGCCAGCAGCTCCCGGGACAGGGGTGTTGAAGCTTTCTTT. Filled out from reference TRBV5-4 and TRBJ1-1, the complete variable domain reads ETGVTQSPTHLIKTRGQQVTLRCSSQSGHNTVSWYQQALGQGPQFIFQYYREEENGRGNFPPRFSGLQFPNYSSELNVNALELDDSALYLCASSSRDRGVEAFFGQGTRLTVV.

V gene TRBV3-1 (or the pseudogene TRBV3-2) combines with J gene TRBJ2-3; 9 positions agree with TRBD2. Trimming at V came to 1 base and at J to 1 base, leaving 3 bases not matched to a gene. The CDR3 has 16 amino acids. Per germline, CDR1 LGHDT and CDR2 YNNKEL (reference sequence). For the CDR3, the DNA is TGTGCCAGCAGCCAAGTTAGCGGGGGACGCACAGATACGCAGTATTTT. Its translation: CASSQVSGGRTDTQYF.

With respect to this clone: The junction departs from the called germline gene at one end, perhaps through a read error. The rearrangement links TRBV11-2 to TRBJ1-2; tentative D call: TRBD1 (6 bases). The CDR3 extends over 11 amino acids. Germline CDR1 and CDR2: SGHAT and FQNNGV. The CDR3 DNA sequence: TGTGCCAGCAGCTTGCTGGGACAACAAAACTTC. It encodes CASSLLGQQNF.